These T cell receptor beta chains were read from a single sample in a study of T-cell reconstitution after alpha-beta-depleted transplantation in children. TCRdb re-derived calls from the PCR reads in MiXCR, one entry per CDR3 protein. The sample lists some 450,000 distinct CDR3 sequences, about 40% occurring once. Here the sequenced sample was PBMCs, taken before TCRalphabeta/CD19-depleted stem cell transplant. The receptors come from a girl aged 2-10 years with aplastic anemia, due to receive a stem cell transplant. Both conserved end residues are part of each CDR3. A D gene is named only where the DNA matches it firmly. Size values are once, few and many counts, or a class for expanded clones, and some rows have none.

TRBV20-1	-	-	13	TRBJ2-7	TGCAGTGCTAGCGACTCCTCACCCTACGAGCAGTACTTC	CSASDSSPYEQYF
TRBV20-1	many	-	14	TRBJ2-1	TGCAGTGCTAGAGATTTCCTAGCCGTCGATGAGCAGTTCTTC	CSARDFLAVDEQFF
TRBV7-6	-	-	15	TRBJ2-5	TGTGCCAGCAGCTCCCGGGGGCGGGCGCAAGAGACCCAGTACTTC	CASSSRGRAQETQYF
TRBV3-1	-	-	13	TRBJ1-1	TGTGCCAGCAGCCAAACTACCCTGGGTTGGGCTTTCTTT	CASSQTTLGWAFF
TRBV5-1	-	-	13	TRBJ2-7	TGCGCCAGCAGACAGGAGCTCTCCTACGAGCAGTACTTC	CASRQELSYEQYF
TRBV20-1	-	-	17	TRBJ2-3	TGCAGTGCTAGAGCCCCACAAGGTCAAGCGGTCACAGATACGCAGTATTTT	CSARAPQGQAVTDTQYF
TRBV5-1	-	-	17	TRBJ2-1	TGCGCCAGCAGCTTGGGGGAAAACCGCCACTCACTATCTGAGCAGTTCTTC	CASSLGENRHSLSEQFF
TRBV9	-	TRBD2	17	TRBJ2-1	TGTGCCAGCAGCGTAGGAGTAACTAGCGGACGTTACAATGAGCAGTTCTTC	CASSVGVTSGRYNEQFF
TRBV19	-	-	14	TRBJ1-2	TGTGCCAGTAGTATCGAGGCCTCAGCGAGAGGCTACACCTTC	CASSIEASARGYTF
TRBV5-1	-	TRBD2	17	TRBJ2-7	TGCGCCAGCAGCCCCGAGCTAGCGGGGATATTGACCTACGAGCAGTACTTC	CASSPELAGILTYEQYF
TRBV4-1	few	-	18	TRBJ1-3	TGCGCCAGCAGCCATCCGGGGCAAGGTGTCGGCTCTGGAAACACCATATATTTT	CASSHPGQGVGSGNTIYF
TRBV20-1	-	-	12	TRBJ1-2	TGCAGTGCTAGAGTGGCGGCTTATGGCTACACCTTC	CSARVAAYGYTF
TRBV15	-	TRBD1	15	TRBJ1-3	TGTGCCACCAGCGCCCGGACAGGGAGGCGGAACACCATATATTTT	CATSARTGRRNTIYF
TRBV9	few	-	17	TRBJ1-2	TGTGCCAGCAGCGTAGGGTCCCCCAGGGGCGCAGTGGGGGGCTACACCTTC	CASSVGSPRGAVGGYTF
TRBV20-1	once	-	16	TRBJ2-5	TGCAGTGCTAGGGGGACTCTAGCCGAGTACCAAGAGACCCAGTACTTC	CSARGTLAEYQETQYF
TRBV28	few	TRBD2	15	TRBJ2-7	TGTGCCAGCAGTTTAAGGAGCGGGAAATATTACGAGCAGTACTTC	CASSLRSGKYYEQYF
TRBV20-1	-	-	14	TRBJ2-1	TGCAGTGCTAGGGGAGCGGCCTCCTACAATGAGCAGTTCTTC	CSARGAASYNEQFF
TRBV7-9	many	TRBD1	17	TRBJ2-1	TGTGCCAGCAGCTTAGATCCCGGACAGGGAGGCTACAATGAGCAGTTCTTC	CASSLDPGQGGYNEQFF
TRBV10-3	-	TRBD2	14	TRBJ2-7	TGTGCCATCAGTGAGTCGGGGAGGGACTACGAGCAGTACTTC	CAISESGRDYEQYF